This paragraph covers one TCR beta chain sequence. The sample originates from a study of shared clonotypes between healthy human individuals. Deep was the level at which the assay was run. Method: immunoSEQ multiplex PCR; TCRdb's copy keeps in-frame clones and lacks some. The sample includes roughly 2.2 million clones, 85% to 95% of them seen just once. V lost 4 bases, J lost 3 bases, and 6 bases stayed unmatched. The CDR3 spans 16 residues. From germline, CDR1 is LNHDA and CDR2 SQIVND (reference sequence). The chain uses TRBV19 and TRBJ2-1; 10 bases line up with TRBD1. Source material: naive CD4+ T cells from PBMCs. Regarding subset: CD45RA+ positively selected. The clonotype was recovered from a man in his late teens or twenties in good health. Some clones in this sample may be carry-over from other donors' samples. CDR3 region: CASSRGQGQGYNEQFF. The CDR3 DNA reads TGTGCCAGTAGTAGGGGACAGGGGCAGGGCTACAATGAGCAGTTCTTC.